A single sample is the source of the 3 T cell receptor beta chains below, sequenced in a study of Ad26.COV2.S vaccination and SARS-CoV-2 variants. The protocol was immunoSEQ multiplex PCR, while the TCRdb copy is restricted to in-frame clones and leaves out a portion. The data hold 350,000 to 500,000 clones, with about 90% observed a single time. The treatment is: roughly 20 received Ad26.COV2.S at low or high dose, single or two shots; about five received placebo; per-sample allocation not given. Samples analyzed were those drawn on day 63 after the first vaccine or placebo injection. The sample consisted of peripheral blood, taken in a trial of Ad26.COV2.S vaccine versus placebo. These receptors were taken from a person aged 18 to 59 who received the Ad26.COV2.S COVID-19 vaccine or a placebo.

The rearrangement joins TRBV19 to TRBJ2-1; D is unresolved. This CDR3 is built from 15 residues. The germline CDR1 and CDR2 sequences are LNHDA and SQIVND (reference sequence). The V gene lost 5 bases and the J gene lost 3 bases, with 14 bases spanning the gap. In DNA, the CDR3 is TGTGCCAGTAGTTACCATGGGGAACTCTACAATGAGCAGTTCTTC. As protein: CASSYHGELYNEQFF.

This chain uses TRBV7-2 with TRBJ1-2; D gene ambiguous. V lost 5 bases to trimming and J lost 3 bases, with 13 bases between them. Germline CDR1 is SGHTA and CDR2 is FQGNSA. The CDR3 loop spans 14 amino acids. CDR3 sequence reads: CASSPQERDYGYTF. DNA for the CDR3: TGTGCCAGCAGCCCCCAGGAGAGGGACTATGGCTACACCTTC.

The chain joins TRBV7-6 to TRBJ2-5; TRBD2 aligns across 7 bases. The CDR3 sequence is 16 residues long. After removal of 1 base from V and 1 base from J, the junction contained 6 bases not matched to a gene. Germline CDR1 SGHVS, CDR2 FNYEAQ. The CDR3 DNA sequence: TGTGCCAGCAGCTTAGATCTAGCGGAGTTCCAAGAGACCCAGTACTTC. This encodes CASSLDLAEFQETQYF.